This T cell receptor beta chain was documented in a study of control samples from healthy donors and cancer patients. The data were produced by immunoSEQ multiplex PCR, yet TCRdb's version contains in-frame clones alone and is incomplete. The sample comprises around 180,000 clones, approximately 86% of which are singletons, and under 5% rests with the top ten. Germline V gene sequence: CDR1 SGHKS, CDR2 YYEKEE (reference sequence). Trimming left V 0 bases short and J 1 base short, with 10 bases between. The CDR3 runs to 15 residues. This TCR derives from a woman aged 30 to 39 in good health. The sample comprised blood. The chain links TRBV5-5 to TRBJ1-2; D perhaps matches TRBD1 (6 bases). CDR3 DNA sequence: TGTGCCAGCAGCTTGGGACAGGTGGGTAACTATGGCTACACCTTC. Protein sequence: CASSLGQVGNYGYTF.